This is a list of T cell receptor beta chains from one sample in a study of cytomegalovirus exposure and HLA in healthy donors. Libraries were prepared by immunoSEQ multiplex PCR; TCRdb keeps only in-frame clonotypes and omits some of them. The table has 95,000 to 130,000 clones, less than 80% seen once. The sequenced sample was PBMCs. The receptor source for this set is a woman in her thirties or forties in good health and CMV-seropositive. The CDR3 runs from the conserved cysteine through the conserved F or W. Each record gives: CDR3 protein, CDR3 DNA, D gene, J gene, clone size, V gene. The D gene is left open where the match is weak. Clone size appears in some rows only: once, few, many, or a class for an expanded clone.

CDR3 protein: CASSLTPAYEQYF
CDR3 DNA: TGTGCCAGCAGTTTAACCCCAGCCTACGAGCAGTACTTC
D gene: NA
J gene: TRBJ2-7
clone size: NA
V gene: TRBV27

CDR3 protein: CASSKGMRGRNTGELFF
CDR3 DNA: TGTGCCAGCAGCAAAGGTATGCGGGGGCGAAACACCGGGGAGCTGTTTTTT
D gene: NA
J gene: TRBJ2-2
clone size: NA
V gene: TRBV21-1

CDR3 protein: CASSLWGQGENEQFF
CDR3 DNA: TGTGCCAGCAGCTTATGGGGACAGGGCGAGAATGAGCAGTTCTTC
D gene: TRBD1
J gene: TRBJ2-1
clone size: once
V gene: TRBV7-2

CDR3 protein: CASSPSTFPGSYEQYF
CDR3 DNA: TGCGCCAGCAGTCCCTCAACTTTCCCGGGCTCCTACGAGCAGTACTTC
D gene: NA
J gene: TRBJ2-7
clone size: NA
V gene: TRBV23-1

CDR3 protein: CASSQEGVPYNEQFF
CDR3 DNA: TGTGCCAGCAGCCAAGAGGGAGTCCCCTACAATGAGCAGTTCTTC
D gene: NA
J gene: TRBJ2-1
clone size: NA
V gene: TRBV4-2

CDR3 protein: CASSSDRGRANVLTF
CDR3 DNA: TGTGCCAGCAGCTCAGACAGGGGTCGGGCCAACGTCCTGACTTTC
D gene: TRBD1
J gene: TRBJ2-6
clone size: few
V gene: TRBV7-3

CDR3 protein: CASSLDRGLAGNEQYF
CDR3 DNA: TGTGCCAGCAGCTTAGATCGTGGCCTAGCGGGAAACGAGCAGTACTTC
D gene: TRBD2
J gene: TRBJ2-7
clone size: NA
V gene: TRBV11-3

CDR3 protein: CASSLTNSEAFF
CDR3 DNA: TGTGCCAGCAGTCTTACAAATTCTGAAGCTTTCTTT
D gene: NA
J gene: TRBJ1-1
clone size: few
V gene: TRBV2

CDR3 protein: CASSARVQGPDEQYF
CDR3 DNA: TGTGCCAGCAGCGCAAGGGTACAGGGGCCCGACGAGCAGTACTTC
D gene: TRBD1
J gene: TRBJ2-7
clone size: NA
V gene: TRBV7-9

CDR3 protein: CASSVQMNTEAFF
CDR3 DNA: TGTGCCAGCAGCGTCCAAATGAACACTGAAGCTTTCTTT
D gene: NA
J gene: TRBJ1-1
clone size: NA
V gene: TRBV7-3

CDR3 protein: CASSQRGLAGNSYNEQFF
CDR3 DNA: TGTGCCAGCAGCCAGAGAGGACTAGCGGGGAACTCCTACAATGAGCAGTTCTTC
D gene: TRBD2
J gene: TRBJ2-1
clone size: NA
V gene: TRBV4-2

CDR3 protein: CASSGDRQAFYGYTF
CDR3 DNA: TGTGCCAGCAGTGGTGACAGGCAGGCCTTCTATGGCTACACCTTC
D gene: NA
J gene: TRBJ1-2
clone size: NA
V gene: TRBV6-1

CDR3 protein: CASSIPGSCGYTF
CDR3 DNA: TGTGCCAGTAGTATACCGGGAAGCTGCGGCTACACCTTC
D gene: NA
J gene: TRBJ1-2
clone size: few
V gene: TRBV19

CDR3 protein: CSVGPGQGPVYF
CDR3 DNA: TGCAGCGTGGGACCGGGACAGGGGCCCGTTTACTTC
D gene: TRBD1
J gene: TRBJ2-7
clone size: few
V gene: TRBV29-1

CDR3 protein: CASSPLQVRSYGYTF
CDR3 DNA: TGTGCCAGTAGTCCCCTCCAGGTCCGCTCCTATGGCTACACCTTC
D gene: NA
J gene: TRBJ1-2
clone size: once
V gene: TRBV19

CDR3 protein: CASSFDSNYGYTF
CDR3 DNA: TGTGCCAGCAGTTTCGACAGTAACTATGGCTACACCTTC
D gene: NA
J gene: TRBJ1-2
clone size: few
V gene: TRBV28

CDR3 protein: CASSIQINEKLFF
CDR3 DNA: TGTGCCAGTAGTATCCAGATTAATGAAAAACTGTTTTTT
D gene: NA
J gene: TRBJ1-4
clone size: few
V gene: TRBV19

CDR3 protein: CASSLAVNQPQHF
CDR3 DNA: TGTGCCAGCAGTTTGGCCGTGAATCAGCCCCAGCATTTT
D gene: NA
J gene: TRBJ1-5
clone size: once
V gene: TRBV27

CDR3 protein: CASSILGTNTEAFF
CDR3 DNA: TGTGCCAGCTCCATCTTGGGGACAAACACTGAAGCTTTCTTT
D gene: NA
J gene: TRBJ1-1
clone size: NA
V gene: TRBV7-9

CDR3 protein: CASSLEVTSGRRTDTQYF
CDR3 DNA: TGCGCCAGCAGCTTGGAGGTGACTAGCGGGAGGAGGACAGATACGCAGTATTTT
D gene: TRBD2
J gene: TRBJ2-3
clone size: NA
V gene: TRBV5-1

CDR3 protein: CASSLFPRTSGRAYEQYF
CDR3 DNA: TGTGCCAGCAGTTTATTCCCCCGGACTAGCGGGAGGGCCTACGAGCAGTACTTC
D gene: TRBD2
J gene: TRBJ2-7
clone size: NA
V gene: TRBV28

CDR3 protein: CASSYSRRTEAFF
CDR3 DNA: TGTGCCAGCAGTTACTCCAGGAGGACTGAAGCTTTCTTT
D gene: NA
J gene: TRBJ1-1
clone size: NA
V gene: TRBV6-6

CDR3 protein: CASGPGQGRDTQYF
CDR3 DNA: TGTGCTAGTGGTCCCGGACAGGGGAGAGATACGCAGTATTTT
D gene: TRBD1
J gene: TRBJ2-3
clone size: NA
V gene: TRBV12-5

CDR3 protein: CASSIRDMNTEAFF
CDR3 DNA: TGTGCCAGTAGTATCCGGGACATGAACACTGAAGCTTTCTTT
D gene: NA
J gene: TRBJ1-1
clone size: few
V gene: TRBV19

CDR3 protein: CASSFEANTEAFF
CDR3 DNA: TGTGCCAGCAGCTTCGAGGCGAACACTGAAGCTTTCTTT
D gene: NA
J gene: TRBJ1-1
clone size: NA
V gene: TRBV7-2

CDR3 protein: CASSLVGGLQETQYF
CDR3 DNA: TGTGCCAGCAGCTTGGTTGGCGGGCTACAAGAGACCCAGTACTTC
D gene: NA
J gene: TRBJ2-5
clone size: NA
V gene: TRBV5-6

CDR3 protein: CASSLGQDGVPNEKLFF
CDR3 DNA: TGTGCCAGCAGCTTAGGCCAGGACGGGGTCCCGAATGAAAAACTGTTTTTT
D gene: NA
J gene: TRBJ1-4
clone size: NA
V gene: TRBV7-9

CDR3 protein: CASSLRQGETQYF
CDR3 DNA: TGTGCCAGCAGCCTCAGACAGGGAGAGACCCAGTACTTC
D gene: TRBD1
J gene: TRBJ2-5
clone size: once
V gene: TRBV5-4

CDR3 protein: CASSSRTGLFYGYTF
CDR3 DNA: TGTGCCAGCAGCTCGAGGACAGGGTTGTTCTATGGCTACACCTTC
D gene: TRBD1
J gene: TRBJ1-2
clone size: NA
V gene: TRBV5-5

CDR3 protein: CASTSGRPSYEQYF
CDR3 DNA: TGTGCCAGCACTTCCGGGAGGCCTTCCTACGAGCAGTACTTC
D gene: NA
J gene: TRBJ2-7
clone size: once
V gene: TRBV21-1